These T cell receptor beta chains were read from a single sample in a study of T cells in Graves' hyperthyroidism and ophthalmopathy. Using its own MiXCR run on the multiplex PCR reads, TCRdb lists one record per CDR3 protein. In the table there are over 350,000 distinct CDR3 sequences, roughly 14% of which are singletons. Sequenced input: blood. These receptors came from a man between 18 and 29 years old with Graves' ophthalmopathy. Each CDR3 is given with its conserved first and last residue. The D gene is left open where the match is weak. The size of a clone is reported for some rows only, either as once, few or many, or as a class for expanded clones.

TRBJ1-1,TRBV29-1,.,.,11,CSGALPTEAFF,TGCAGCGGGGCTTTACCCACTGAAGCTTTCTTT
TRBJ2-3,TRBV3-1,many,.,14,CASSQGPNTDTQYF,TGTGCCAGCAGCCAAGGGCCTAACACAGATACGCAGTATTTT
TRBJ2-3,TRBV5-1,many,.,12,CASSFERDTQYF,TGCGCCAGCAGCTTTGAGAGGGATACGCAGTATTTT
TRBJ2-2,TRBV12-5,many,TRBD2,15,CASGLGGLATGELFF,TGTGCTAGTGGTTTGGGGGGACTAGCGACCGGGGAGCTGTTTTTT
TRBJ2-5,TRBV29-1,.,.,13,CSVSGGDQETQYF,TGCAGCGTTAGCGGAGGGGACCAAGAGACCCAGTACTTC
TRBJ1-2,TRBV6-5,.,.,14,CASSYSSPNYGYTF,TGTGCCAGCAGTTACTCTTCACCTAACTATGGCTACACCTTC
TRBJ1-3,TRBV18,.,TRBD1,17,CASSPLGQTSSGNTIYF,TGTGCCAGCTCACCACTGGGACAGACGAGCTCTGGAAACACCATATATTTT
TRBJ1-1,TRBV20-1,many,.,14,CSAYRLASNTEAFF,TGCAGTGCTTACCGGCTGGCATCGAACACTGAAGCTTTCTTT
TRBJ1-1,TRBV6-1,few,TRBD1,15,CASSGQGAGDTEAFF,TGTGCCAGCAGTGGACAGGGGGCGGGTGACACTGAAGCTTTCTTT
TRBJ2-1,TRBV29-1,.,TRBD2,15,CSVEASGGFYNEQFF,TGCAGCGTTGAAGCCAGCGGGGGGTTCTACAATGAGCAGTTCTTC
TRBJ2-3,TRBV2,many,.,12,CASTPFGDTQYF,TGTGCCAGCACCCCCTTTGGAGATACGCAGTATTTT
TRBJ2-3,TRBV6-1,many,.,12,CATETGRDTQYF,TGTGCCACGGAGACCGGACGAGATACGCAGTATTTT
TRBJ2-7,TRBV19,.,TRBD1,16,CASSIVSQGAIYEQYF,TGTGCCAGTAGTATCGTTTCACAGGGGGCGATCTACGAGCAGTACTTC
TRBJ2-7,TRBV6-1,many,.,15,CASRPDSRGTYEQYF,TGTGCCAGCAGACCCGATTCTAGAGGAACCTACGAGCAGTACTTC
TRBJ1-2,TRBV13,.,TRBD1,15,CASSSGTGFIYGYTF,TGTGCCAGCAGCTCCGGGACAGGGTTTATCTATGGCTACACCTTC
TRBJ2-1,TRBV5-8,many,.,12,CASSHDRNEQFF,TGTGCCAGCAGCCACGACAGGAATGAGCAGTTCTTC
TRBJ1-2,TRBV20-1,.,.,13,CSARGGRVPGYAF,TGCAGTGCTAGAGGTGGCAGGGTTCCTGGCTACGCCTTC